These 8 T cell receptor beta chains came from one sample sequenced in a study of T cells in women clearing cervical HPV infection. Method: immunoSEQ multiplex PCR; TCRdb's copy keeps in-frame clones and lacks some. This table lists around 18,000 clones. Sequencing used blood buffy coat. The receptors stem from a woman aged 18-69 years with a cervical HPV16 infection that either progressed to CIN3+ or cleared (not recorded which).

Note on this clone: The missing CDR3 end, 3 residues past where the read stops, is filled in from the germline J gene. The chain uses TRBV20-1 and TRBJ1-2, with TRBD1 matching over 7 bases. Losses at the gene ends were 7 bases for V and 3 bases for J; bases not matched to a gene: 8. Germline V gene data show CDR1 as DFQATT and CDR2 as SNEGSKA (reference sequence). This CDR3 contains 13 residues. The DNA read from the CDR3 is TGCAGTGGGCCAGGGACAGAAGACTATGGC. This codes for CSGPGTEDYG. Given in full, the CDR3 is CSGPGTEDYGYTF.

This clone is called medium-sized based on its frequency. The read gets to within 3 residues of the CDR3 end, and the germline J gene fills in the rest. This chain joins TRBV18 and TRBJ2-5, with 9 bases fitting TRBD1. The length of the CDR3 is 13 residues. V shed 4 bases, J shed 3 bases, and the junction held 0 bases outside the gene matches. The germline CDR1 and CDR2 sequences are KGHSH and LQKENI. The CDR3 sequence: CASSRQGEETQYF. The covered CDR3 bases are TGTGCCAGCTCACGACAGGGGGAAGAGACC.

Note on this clone: The read terminates 3 residues ahead of where the CDR3 ends, so the germline J gene completes it. The J gene is TRBJ1-1, the V gene TRBV29-1; tentative D call: TRBD1 (5 bases). V lost 1 base, J lost 5 bases, and 14 bases lay in between. This CDR3 comprises 14 residues. Germline CDR1 SQVTM, CDR2 ANQGSEA. The covered CDR3 bases are TGCAGCGTTGAAGGGGTGGCTCGACAGACTGAA. This encodes CSVEGVARQTE. The full CDR3 sequence reads CSVEGVARQTEAFF.

Points on this clone: Sequencing ends 3 residues short of the CDR3 end; the germline J gene provides the rest. The chain has TRBV28 and TRBJ2-5; TRBD2 aligns across 9 bases. From germline, CDR1 is MDHEN and CDR2 SYDVKM. The CDR3 is 13 amino acids. The V segment lost 6 bases and the J segment 5 bases; nucleotides outside the gene matches: 4. CDR3 DNA (partial): TGTGCCAGCAGGGCGGGGGGGTGGGAGACC. It translates to CASRAGGWET. The whole CDR3 sequence reads CASRAGGWETQYF.

A word on this clone: The read halts 3 residues ahead of the CDR3 end, with the missing end drawn from the germline J gene. The chain recombines TRBV19 with TRBJ2-1, with D possibly TRBD1 on 6 matching bases. The germline V gene has CDR1 LNHDA and CDR2 SQIVND (reference sequence). V dropped 6 bases and J dropped 0 bases, with 15 bases sitting between them. The CDR3 runs to 16 residues. Partial CDR3 DNA: TGTGCCAGTAGCGAGACCGGGACAATCTCCTACAATGAG. Amino acid sequence: CASSETGTISYNE. The complete CDR3 sequence is CASSETGTISYNEQFF.

CDR3 bases read: TGTGCCAGCAGTGGGTCTTGGGGGACAGGTAACAATTCACCC. Encoded protein: CASSGSWGTGNNSP. The complete CDR3 reads CASSGSWGTGNNSPLHF. This chain links TRBV2 with TRBJ1-6, with 8 nucleotides matching TRBD1. The read comes to an end 3 residues before the CDR3 does, leaving the germline J gene to fill in the end. The junction had 12 bases not matched to a gene; V was cut back by 4 bases and J by 7 bases. This CDR3 has 17 residues. CDR1 and CDR2 (germline): SNHLY, FYNNEI.

According to its frequency, this clone is medium-sized (0.01 to 0.1%). The CDR3 goes on 3 residues after the read ends, and that part is filled in from the germline J gene. J is TRBJ1-6 and V is TRBV10-1; unclear D gene. V was cut by 3 bases and J by 7 bases, with 10 bases left in between. This CDR3 has 14 amino acids. The germline gives CDR1 WNHNN, CDR2 SYGVQD (reference sequence). This chain's CDR3 is CASSEGHQNSPLHF. CDR3 DNA, as far as it was read: TGCGCCAGCAGTGAAGGGCACCAAAATTCACCC.

As for this clone: The CDR3 end is not reached by the read, which stops 3 residues before it; the germline J gene fills it in. The J gene is TRBJ2-3, the V gene TRBV7-8; D not certain. Germline CDR1 is SGHVS and CDR2 is FQNEAQ. This CDR3 is built from 14 residues. V lost 3 bases, J lost 7 bases, and 14 bases lay in between. CDR3 DNA (partial): TGTGCCAGCAGCTTGTGGTCCCTAGGATATACG. Protein product: CASSLWSLGYT. The CDR3 reads in full as CASSLWSLGYTQYF.